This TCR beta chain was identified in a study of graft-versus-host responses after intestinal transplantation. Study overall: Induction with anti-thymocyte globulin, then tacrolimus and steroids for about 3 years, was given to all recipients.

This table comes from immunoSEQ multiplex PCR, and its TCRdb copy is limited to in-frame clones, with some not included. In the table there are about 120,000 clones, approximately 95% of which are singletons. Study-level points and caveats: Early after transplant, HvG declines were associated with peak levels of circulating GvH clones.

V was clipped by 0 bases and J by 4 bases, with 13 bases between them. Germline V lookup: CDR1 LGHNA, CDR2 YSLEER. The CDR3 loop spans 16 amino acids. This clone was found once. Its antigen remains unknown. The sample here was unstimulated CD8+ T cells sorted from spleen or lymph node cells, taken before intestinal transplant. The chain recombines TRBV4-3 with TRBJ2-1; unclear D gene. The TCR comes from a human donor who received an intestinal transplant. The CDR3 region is CASSQDPHSGYNEQFF. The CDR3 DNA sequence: TGCGCCAGCAGCCAAGATCCCCATTCCGGATACAATGAGCAGTTCTTC.